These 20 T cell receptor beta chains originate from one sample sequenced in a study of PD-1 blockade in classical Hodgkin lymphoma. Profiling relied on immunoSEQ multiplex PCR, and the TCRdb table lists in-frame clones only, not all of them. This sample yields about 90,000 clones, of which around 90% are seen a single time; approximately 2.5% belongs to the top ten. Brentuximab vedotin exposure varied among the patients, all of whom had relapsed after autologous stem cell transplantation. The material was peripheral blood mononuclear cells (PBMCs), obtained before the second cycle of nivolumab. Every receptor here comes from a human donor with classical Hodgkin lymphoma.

The CDR3 region is CASTRTGGETQYF. CDR3 bases: TGTGCCAGTACTCGGACAGGGGGGGAGACCCAGTACTTC. This rearrangement joins TRBV19 to TRBJ2-5; 10 positions match TRBD1. The CDR3 length is 13 residues. Unmatched junction bases numbered 4, after V lost 7 bases and J lost 5 bases. Per the germline V gene, CDR1 is LNHDA and CDR2 is SQIVND (reference sequence).

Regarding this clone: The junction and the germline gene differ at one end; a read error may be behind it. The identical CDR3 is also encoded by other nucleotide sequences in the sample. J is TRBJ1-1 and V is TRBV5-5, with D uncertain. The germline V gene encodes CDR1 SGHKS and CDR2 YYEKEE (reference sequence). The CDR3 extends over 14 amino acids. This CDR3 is CASSLVGRSTEAFF. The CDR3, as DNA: TGTGCCAGCAGCTTGGTAGGGCGGAGCACTGAAGCTTTTTTT.

DNA of the CDR3: TGCGCCAGCAGTGAAGCCGGGAGGGCCACCTACGAGCAGTACTTC. Translated, it gives CASSEAGRATYEQYF. The chain links TRBV10-1 to TRBJ2-7, with 8 bases matching TRBD2. The germline gives CDR1 WNHNN, CDR2 SYGVQD (reference sequence). There are 15 residues in the CDR3. V was clipped by 3 bases and J by 2 bases; unmatched bases: 6.

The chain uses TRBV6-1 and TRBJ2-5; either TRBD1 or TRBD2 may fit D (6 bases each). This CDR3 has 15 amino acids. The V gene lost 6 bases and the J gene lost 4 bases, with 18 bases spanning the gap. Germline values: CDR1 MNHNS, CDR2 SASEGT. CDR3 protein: CASRTGAPGAETQYF. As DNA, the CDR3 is TGTGCCAGCAGGACGGGGGCCCCCGGCGCAGAGACCCAGTACTTC.

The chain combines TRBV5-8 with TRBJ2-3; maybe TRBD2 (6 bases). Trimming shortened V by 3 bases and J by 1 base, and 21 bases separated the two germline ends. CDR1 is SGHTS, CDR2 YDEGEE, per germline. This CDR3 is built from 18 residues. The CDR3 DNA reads TGTGCCAGCAGCTCGGGGGAGGCTATGGTCTGGGGCACAGATACGCAGTATTTT. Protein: CASSSGEAMVWGTDTQYF.

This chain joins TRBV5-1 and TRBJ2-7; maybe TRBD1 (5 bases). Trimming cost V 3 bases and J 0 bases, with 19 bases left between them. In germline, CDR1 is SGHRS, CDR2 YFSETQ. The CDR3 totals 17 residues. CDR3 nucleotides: TGCGCCAGCAGCTGGACCCCATCTTTTACAGGCTCCTACGAGCAGTACTTC. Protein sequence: CASSWTPSFTGSYEQYF.

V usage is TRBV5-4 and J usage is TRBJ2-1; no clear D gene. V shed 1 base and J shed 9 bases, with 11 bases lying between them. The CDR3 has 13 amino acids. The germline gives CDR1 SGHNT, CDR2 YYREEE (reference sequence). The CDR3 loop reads CASSLMGSGEQFF. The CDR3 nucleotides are TGTGCCAGCAGCTTGATGGGCTCGGGTGAGCAGTTCTTC. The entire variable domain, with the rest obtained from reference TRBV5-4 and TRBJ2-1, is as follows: ETGVTQSPTHLIKTRGQQVTLRCSSQSGHNTVSWYQQALGQGPQFIFQYYREEENGRGNFPPRFSGLQFPNYSSELNVNALELDDSALYLCASSLMGSGEQFFGPGTRLTVL.

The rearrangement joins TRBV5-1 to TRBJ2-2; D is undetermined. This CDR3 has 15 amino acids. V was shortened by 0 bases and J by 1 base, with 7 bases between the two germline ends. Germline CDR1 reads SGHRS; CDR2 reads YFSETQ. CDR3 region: CASSLAAGNTGELFF. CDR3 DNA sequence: TGCGCCAGCAGCTTGGCGGCCGGGAACACCGGGGAGCTGTTTTTT.

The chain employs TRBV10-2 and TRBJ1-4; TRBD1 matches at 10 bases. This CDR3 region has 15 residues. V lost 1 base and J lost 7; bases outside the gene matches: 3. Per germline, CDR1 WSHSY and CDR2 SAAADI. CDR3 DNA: TGCGCCAGCAGTGAGTTGAGGACAGGGGGTGAAAAACTGTTTTTT. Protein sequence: CASSELRTGGEKLFF.

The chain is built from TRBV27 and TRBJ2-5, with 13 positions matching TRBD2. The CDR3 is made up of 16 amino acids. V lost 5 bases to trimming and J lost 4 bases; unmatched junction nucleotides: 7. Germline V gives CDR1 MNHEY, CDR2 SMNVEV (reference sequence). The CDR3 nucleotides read TGTGCCAGCAGTCCGGGGCGACTAGCGGGAGGAGAGACCCAGTACTTC. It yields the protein CASSPGRLAGGETQYF.

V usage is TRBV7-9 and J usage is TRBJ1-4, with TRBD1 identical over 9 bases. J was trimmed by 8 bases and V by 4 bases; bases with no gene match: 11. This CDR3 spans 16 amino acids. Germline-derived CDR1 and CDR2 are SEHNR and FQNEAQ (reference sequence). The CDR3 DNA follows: TGTGCCAGCAGCTCCGCGGACAGGGGTGATGGGGAAAAACTGTTTTTT. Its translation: CASSSADRGDGEKLFF.

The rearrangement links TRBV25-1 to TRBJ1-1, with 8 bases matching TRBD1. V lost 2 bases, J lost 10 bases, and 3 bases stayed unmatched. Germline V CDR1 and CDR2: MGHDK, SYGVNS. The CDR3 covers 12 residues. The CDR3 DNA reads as TGTGCCAGCAGTGAACCACAGGGGGGAGCTTTCTTT. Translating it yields CASSEPQGGAFF.

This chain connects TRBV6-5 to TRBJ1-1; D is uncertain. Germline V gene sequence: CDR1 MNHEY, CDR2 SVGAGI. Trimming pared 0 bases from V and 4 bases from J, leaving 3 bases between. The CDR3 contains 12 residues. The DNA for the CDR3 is TGTGCCAGCAGTTACTCCCCCACTGAAGCTTTCTTT. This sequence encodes CASSYSPTEAFF.

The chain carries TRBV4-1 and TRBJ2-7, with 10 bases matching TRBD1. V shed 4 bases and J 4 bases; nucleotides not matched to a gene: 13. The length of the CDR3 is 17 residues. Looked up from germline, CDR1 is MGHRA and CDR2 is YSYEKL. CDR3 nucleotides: TGCGCCAGCAGCCTAAGACAGGGGGCGCCCGCATCGTACGAGCAGTACTTC. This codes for CASSLRQGAPASYEQYF.

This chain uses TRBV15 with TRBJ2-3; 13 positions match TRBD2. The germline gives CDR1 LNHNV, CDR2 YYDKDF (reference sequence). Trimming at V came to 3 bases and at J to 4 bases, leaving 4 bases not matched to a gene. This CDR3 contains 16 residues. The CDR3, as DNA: TGTGCCACCAGCAGCGGACTAGCGGGAGTGTCAGATACGCAGTATTTT. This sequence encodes CATSSGLAGVSDTQYF.

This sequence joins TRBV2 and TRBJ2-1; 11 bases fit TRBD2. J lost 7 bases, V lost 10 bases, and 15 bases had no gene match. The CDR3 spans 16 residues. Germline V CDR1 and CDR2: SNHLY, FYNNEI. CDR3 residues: CATFGLAGSGNNEQFF. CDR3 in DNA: TGTGCCACCTTCGGACTAGCGGGTTCGGGTAATAATGAGCAGTTCTTC.

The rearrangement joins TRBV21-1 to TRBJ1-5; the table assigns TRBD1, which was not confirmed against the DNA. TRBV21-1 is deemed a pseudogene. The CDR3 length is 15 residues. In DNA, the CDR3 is TGTGCCAGCAGCTCTCAGGACAGGGACACTCAGCCCCAGCATTTT. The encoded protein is CASSSQDRDTQPQHF.

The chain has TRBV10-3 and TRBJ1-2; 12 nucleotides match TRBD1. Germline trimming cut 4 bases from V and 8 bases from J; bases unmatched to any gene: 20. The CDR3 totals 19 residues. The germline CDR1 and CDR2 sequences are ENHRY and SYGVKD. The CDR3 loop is CAISVDSPGQGARPRGYTF. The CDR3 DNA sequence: TGTGCCATCAGTGTTGACTCCCCGGGACAGGGGGCCAGACCGAGAGGCTACACCTTC.

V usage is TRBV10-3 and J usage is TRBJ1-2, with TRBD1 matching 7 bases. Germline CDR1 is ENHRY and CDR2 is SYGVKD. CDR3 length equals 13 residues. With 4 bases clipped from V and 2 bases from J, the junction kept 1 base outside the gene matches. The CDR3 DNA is TGTGCCATCAGTGCGGGACAGAACTATGGCTACACCTTC. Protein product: CAISAGQNYGYTF.

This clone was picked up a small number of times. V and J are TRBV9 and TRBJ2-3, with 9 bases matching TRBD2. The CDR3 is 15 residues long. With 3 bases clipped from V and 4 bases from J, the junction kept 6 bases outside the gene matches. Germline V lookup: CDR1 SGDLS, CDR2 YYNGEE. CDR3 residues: CASSGSGRGADTQYF. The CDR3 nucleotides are TGTGCCAGCAGCGGTAGCGGGAGAGGGGCAGATACGCAGTATTTT.